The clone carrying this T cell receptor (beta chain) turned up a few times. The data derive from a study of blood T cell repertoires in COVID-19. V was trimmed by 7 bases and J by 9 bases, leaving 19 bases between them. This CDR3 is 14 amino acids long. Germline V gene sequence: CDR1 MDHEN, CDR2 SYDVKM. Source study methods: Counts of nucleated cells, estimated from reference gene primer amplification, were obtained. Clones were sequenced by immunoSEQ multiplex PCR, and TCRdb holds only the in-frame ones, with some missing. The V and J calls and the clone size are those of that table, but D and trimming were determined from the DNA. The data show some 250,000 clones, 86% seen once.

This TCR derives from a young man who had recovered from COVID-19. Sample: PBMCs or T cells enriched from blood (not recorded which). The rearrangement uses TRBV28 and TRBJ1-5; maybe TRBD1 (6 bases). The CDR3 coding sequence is TGTGCCAGCACGCCCGGTCAGGGGCGTTTGCCCCAGCATTTT. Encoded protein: CASTPGQGRLPQHF. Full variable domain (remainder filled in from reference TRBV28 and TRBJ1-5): DVKVTQSSRYLVKRTGEKVFLECVQDMDHENMFWYRQDPGLGLRLIYFSYDVKMKEKGDIPEGYSVSREKKERFSLILESASTNQTSMYLCASTPGQGRLPQHFGDGTRLSIL.